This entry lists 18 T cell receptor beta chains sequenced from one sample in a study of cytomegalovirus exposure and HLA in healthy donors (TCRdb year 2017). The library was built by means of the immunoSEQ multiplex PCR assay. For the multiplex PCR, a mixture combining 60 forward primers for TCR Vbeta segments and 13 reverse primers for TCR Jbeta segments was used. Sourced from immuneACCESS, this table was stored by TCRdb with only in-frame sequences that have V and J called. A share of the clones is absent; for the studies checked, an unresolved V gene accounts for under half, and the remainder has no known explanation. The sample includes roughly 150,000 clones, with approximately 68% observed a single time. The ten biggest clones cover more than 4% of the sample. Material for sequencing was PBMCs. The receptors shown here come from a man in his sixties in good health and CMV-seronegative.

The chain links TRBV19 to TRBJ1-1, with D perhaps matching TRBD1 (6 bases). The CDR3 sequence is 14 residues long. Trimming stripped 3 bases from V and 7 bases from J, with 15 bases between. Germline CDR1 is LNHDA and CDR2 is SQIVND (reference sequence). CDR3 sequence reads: CASSIGGGRREAFF. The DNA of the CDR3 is TGTGCCAGTAGTATTGGCGGGGGGCGGCGTGAAGCTTTCTTT. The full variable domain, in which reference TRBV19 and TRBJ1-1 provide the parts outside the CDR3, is DGGITQSPKYLFRKEGQNVTLSCEQNLNHDAMYWYRQDPGQGLRLIYYSQIVNDFQKGDIAEGYSVSREKKESFPLTVTSAQKNPTAFYLCASSIGGGRREAFFGQGTRLTVV.

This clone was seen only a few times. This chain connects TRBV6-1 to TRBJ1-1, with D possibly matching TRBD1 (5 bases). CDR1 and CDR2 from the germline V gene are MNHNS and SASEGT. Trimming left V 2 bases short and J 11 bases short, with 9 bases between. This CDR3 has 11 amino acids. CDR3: CASSEPKGAFF. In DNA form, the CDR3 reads TGTGCCAGCAGTGAACCGAAGGGGGCTTTCTTT.

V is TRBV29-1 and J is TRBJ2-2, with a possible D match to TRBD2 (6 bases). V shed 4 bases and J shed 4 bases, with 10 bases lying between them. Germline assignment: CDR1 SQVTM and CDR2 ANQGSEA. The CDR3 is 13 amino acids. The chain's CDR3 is CSVGLATTGELFF. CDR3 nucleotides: TGCAGCGTTGGGCTAGCGACCACCGGGGAGCTGTTTTTT.

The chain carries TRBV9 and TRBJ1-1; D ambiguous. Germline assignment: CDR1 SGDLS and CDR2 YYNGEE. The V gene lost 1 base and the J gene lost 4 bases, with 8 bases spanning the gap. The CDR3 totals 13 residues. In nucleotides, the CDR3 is TGTGCCAGCAGCGTAACGGGGTCCACTGAAGCTTTCTTT. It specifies CASSVTGSTEAFF.

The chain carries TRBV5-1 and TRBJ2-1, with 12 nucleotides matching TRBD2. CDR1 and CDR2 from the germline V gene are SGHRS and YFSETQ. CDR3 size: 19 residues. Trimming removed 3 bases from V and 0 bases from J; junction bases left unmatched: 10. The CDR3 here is CASSSLAGGGPSSYNEQFF. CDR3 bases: TGCGCCAGCAGCTCCCTAGCGGGAGGGGGTCCCAGCTCCTACAATGAGCAGTTCTTC.

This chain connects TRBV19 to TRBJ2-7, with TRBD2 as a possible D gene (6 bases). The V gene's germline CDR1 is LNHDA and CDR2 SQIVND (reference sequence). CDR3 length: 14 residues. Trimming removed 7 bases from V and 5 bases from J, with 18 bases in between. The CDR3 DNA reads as TGTGCCAGTACTCCCCCCGGGAGTAGGAACGAGCAGTACTTC. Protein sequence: CASTPPGSRNEQYF.

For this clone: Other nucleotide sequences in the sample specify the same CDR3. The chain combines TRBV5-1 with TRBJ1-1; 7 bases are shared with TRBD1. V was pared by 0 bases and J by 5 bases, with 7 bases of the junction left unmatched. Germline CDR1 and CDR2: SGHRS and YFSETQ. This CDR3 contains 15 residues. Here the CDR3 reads CASSLGQGKGTEAFF. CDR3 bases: TGCGCCAGCAGCTTGGGACAGGGTAAAGGAACTGAAGCTTTCTTT.

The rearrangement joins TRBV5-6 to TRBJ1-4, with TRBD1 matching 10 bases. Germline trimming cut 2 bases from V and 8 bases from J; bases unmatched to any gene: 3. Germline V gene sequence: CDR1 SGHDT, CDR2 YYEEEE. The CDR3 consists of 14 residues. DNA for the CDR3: TGTGCCAGCAGCTTTGGGACAGGGGAAGAAAAACTGTTTTTT. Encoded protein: CASSFGTGEEKLFF.

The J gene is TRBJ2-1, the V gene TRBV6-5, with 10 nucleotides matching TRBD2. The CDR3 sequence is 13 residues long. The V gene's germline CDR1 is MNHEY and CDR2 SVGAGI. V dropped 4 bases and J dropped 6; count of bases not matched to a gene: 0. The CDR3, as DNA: TGTGCCAGCAGTTCTAGCGGGAGCAATGAGCAGTTCTTC. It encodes CASSSSGSNEQFF.

CDR3 amino acids: CASRLTQGQVRYNTEAFF. The CDR3 DNA reads TGCGCCAGCAGACTTACACAGGGGCAAGTTCGTTATAATACTGAAGCTTTCTTT. The rearrangement joins TRBV5-1 to TRBJ1-1; 7 bases are a match to TRBD1. The CDR3 has 18 amino acids. Germline CDR1 SGHRS, CDR2 YFSETQ. V lost 5 bases, J lost 5 bases, and 21 bases stayed unmatched. The full variable domain, its missing parts supplied by reference TRBV5-1 and TRBJ1-1, is KAGVTQTPRYLIKTRGQQVTLSCSPISGHRSVSWYQQTPGQGLQFLFEYFSETQRNKGNFPGRFSGRQFSNSRSEMNVSTLELGDSALYLCASRLTQGQVRYNTEAFFGQGTRLTVV.

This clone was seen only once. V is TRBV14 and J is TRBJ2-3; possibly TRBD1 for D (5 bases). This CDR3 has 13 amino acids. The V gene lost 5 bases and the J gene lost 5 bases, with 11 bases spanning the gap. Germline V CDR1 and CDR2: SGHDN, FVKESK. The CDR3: CASSNIRGDTQYF. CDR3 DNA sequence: TGTGCCAGCAGCAACATTAGGGGAGATACGCAGTATTTT. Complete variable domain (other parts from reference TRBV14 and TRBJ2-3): EAGVTQFPSHSVIEKGQTVTLRCDPISGHDNLYWYRRVMGKEIKFLLHFVKESKQDESGMPNNRFLAERTGGTYSTLKVQPAELEDSGVYFCASSNIRGDTQYFGPGTRLTVL.

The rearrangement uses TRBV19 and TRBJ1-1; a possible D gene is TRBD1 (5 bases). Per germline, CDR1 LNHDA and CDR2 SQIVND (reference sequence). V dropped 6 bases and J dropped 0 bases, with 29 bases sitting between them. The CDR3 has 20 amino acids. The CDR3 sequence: CASSHPRSGVGKWVNTEAFF. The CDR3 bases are TGTGCCAGTAGCCACCCGCGGTCGGGGGTCGGGAAATGGGTGAACACTGAAGCTTTCTTT.

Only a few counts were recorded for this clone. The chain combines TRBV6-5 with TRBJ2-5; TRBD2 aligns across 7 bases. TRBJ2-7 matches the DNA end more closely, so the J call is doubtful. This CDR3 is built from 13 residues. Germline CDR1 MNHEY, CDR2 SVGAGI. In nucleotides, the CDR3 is TGTGCCAGCAGTTCGGCTAGCGGCTACGAGCAGTACTTC. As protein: CASSSASGYEQYF.

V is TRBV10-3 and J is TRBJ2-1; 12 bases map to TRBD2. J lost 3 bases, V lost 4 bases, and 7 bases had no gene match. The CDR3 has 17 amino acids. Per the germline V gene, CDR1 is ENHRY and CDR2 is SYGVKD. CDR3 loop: CAISVATSGSGYNEQFF. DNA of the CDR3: TGTGCCATCAGTGTGGCGACTAGCGGGAGTGGCTACAATGAGCAGTTCTTC.

For the CDR3, the DNA is TGTGCCAGCAGTTTTTCTGCCAGGAACACCGGGGAGCTGTTTTTT. Its translation is CASSFSARNTGELFF. The chain combines TRBV27 with TRBJ2-2; D not certain. Germline-derived CDR1 and CDR2 are MNHEY and SMNVEV (reference sequence). The CDR3 spans 15 residues. Trimming cost V 3 bases and J 1 base, with 9 bases left between them.

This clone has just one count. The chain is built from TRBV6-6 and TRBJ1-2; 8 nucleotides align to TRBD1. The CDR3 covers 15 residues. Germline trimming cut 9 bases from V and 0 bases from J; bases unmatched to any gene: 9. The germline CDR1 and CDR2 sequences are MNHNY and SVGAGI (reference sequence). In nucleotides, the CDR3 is TGTGCCAGTGGTGATTACAGGGGGACTAACTATGGCTACACCTTC. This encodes CASGDYRGTNYGYTF.

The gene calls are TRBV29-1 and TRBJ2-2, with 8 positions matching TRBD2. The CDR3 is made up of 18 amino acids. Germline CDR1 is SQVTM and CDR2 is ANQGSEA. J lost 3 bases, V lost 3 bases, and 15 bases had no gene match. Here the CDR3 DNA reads TGCAGCGTTGAGGACGGGAGGGCGGGCCGTCCTGACACCGGGGAGCTGTTTTTT. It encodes CSVEDGRAGRPDTGELFF.

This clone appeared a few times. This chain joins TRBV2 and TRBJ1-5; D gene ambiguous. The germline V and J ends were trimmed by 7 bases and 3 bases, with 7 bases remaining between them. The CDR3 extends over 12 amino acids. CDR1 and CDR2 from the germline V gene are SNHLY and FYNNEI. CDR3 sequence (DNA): TGTGCCAGCACAGGTCCCAATCAGCCCCAGCATTTT. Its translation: CASTGPNQPQHF.